The rows below give T cell receptor beta chains drawn from one sample of a study of blood T cell repertoires in COVID-19. This table comes from immunoSEQ multiplex PCR, and its TCRdb copy is limited to in-frame clones, with some not included. The sample shows 55,000 to 80,000 clones, 75% to 90% of them seen only once. Sequenced: peripheral blood. All receptors come from a man aged 45 to 65 with active COVID-19. Both conserved end residues are part of each CDR3. Fields, in order: CDR3 protein, CDR3 DNA, D gene, J gene, V gene, clone size. D genes are given only for firm matches. Rows give clone size only sometimes, using once, few, many, or a class for an expanded clone.

CARSKTSGVPPDTQYF TGTGCCAGAAGCAAGACTAGCGGCGTCCCCCCAGATACGCAGTATTTT . TRBJ2-3 TRBV7-5 .
CASSLPGEQYF TGTGCCAGCTCACTGCCGGGGGAGCAGTACTTC . TRBJ2-7 TRBV18 .
CASSLRLYGYTF TGTGCCAGCAGCCTGCGGCTATATGGCTACACCTTC . TRBJ1-2 TRBV5-6 .
CASSPGRGGPGEQYF TGTGCCAGCTCACCAGGGCGGGGGGGCCCGGGCGAGCAGTACTTC TRBD2 TRBJ2-7 TRBV18 .
CASSTQPGGGTYEQYF TGCGCCAGCAGCACCCAACCCGGGGGGGGTACCTACGAGCAGTACTTC TRBD2 TRBJ2-7 TRBV4-1 .
CASSPLLAGIYEQYF TGTGCCAGCTCACCGCTGTTAGCGGGGATATACGAGCAGTACTTC TRBD2 TRBJ2-7 TRBV18 .
CASSLPQGAGNEQFF TGTGCCAGCAGCTTACCCCAGGGGGCTGGGAATGAGCAGTTCTTC TRBD1 TRBJ2-1 TRBV5-5 .
CSGRGDRGQQETQYF TGCAGCGGGAGGGGGGACAGGGGGCAACAAGAGACCCAGTACTTC TRBD1 TRBJ2-5 TRBV29-1 .
CASSLQNEKLFF TGTGCCAGCAGCTTACAGAATGAAAAACTGTTTTTT . TRBJ1-4 TRBV7-9 few
CASTPTSGGVGEQFF TGTGCCAGCACCCCGACTAGCGGGGGGGTCGGTGAGCAGTTCTTC TRBD2 TRBJ2-1 TRBV2 .
CASSPRGGAWETQYF TGTGCCAGCAGCCCACGGGGGGGCGCCTGGGAGACCCAGTACTTC TRBD2 TRBJ2-5 TRBV9 .
CASSISTGENYGYTF TGTGCCAGCAGCATATCGACAGGAGAGAACTATGGCTACACCTTC . TRBJ1-2 TRBV7-9 .
CASSLGQPYEQYF TGTGCCAGCAGTTTAGGGCAGCCCTACGAGCAGTACTTC . TRBJ2-7 TRBV27 .
CAISRTDRATYEQYF TGTGCCATCAGCAGGACGGACAGGGCTACCTACGAGCAGTACTTC TRBD1 TRBJ2-7 TRBV10-3 .
CASSSRLAGGSYNEQFF TGTGCCAGCAGCTCCAGACTAGCGGGGGGGTCCTACAATGAGCAGTTCTTC TRBD2 TRBJ2-1 TRBV7-6 .
CASSLVRTGAKNIQYF TGTGCCAGCAGCTTAGTACGGACGGGGGCCAAAAACATTCAGTACTTC . TRBJ2-4 TRBV7-2 .
CASSLKPGGWQETQYF TGTGCCAGCAGTTTAAAACCGGGGGGCTGGCAAGAGACCCAGTACTTC . TRBJ2-5 TRBV27 .
CASGSFSGANTGELFF TGCGCCAGCGGATCCTTTAGCGGGGCGAACACCGGGGAGCTGTTTTTT TRBD2 TRBJ2-2 TRBV10-2 .
CASSSDRGLVNEQFF TGTGCCAGCAGCTCGGACAGGGGGTTAGTGAATGAGCAGTTCTTC TRBD1 TRBJ2-1 TRBV7-2 .
CASSLEGGAWYNEQFF TGTGCCAGCAGCTTAGAAGGGGGGGCATGGTACAATGAGCAGTTCTTC . TRBJ2-1 TRBV7-8 .
CASSIGRRVVGYTF TGTGCCAGTAGTATAGGTCGCAGGGTTGTCGGCTACACCTTC . TRBJ1-2 TRBV19 .
CASSGAGTATGNTIYF TGTGCCAGCAGTGGAGCCGGGACAGCGACTGGAAACACCATATATTTT TRBD1 TRBJ1-3 TRBV6-1 .
CASREGYEAFF TGTGCCAGTAGGGAGGGCTATGAAGCTTTCTTT . TRBJ1-1 TRBV19 few
CASSPDRGLRYGYTF TGTGCCAGCAGTCCCGACAGGGGGCTACGCTATGGCTACACCTTC TRBD1 TRBJ1-2 TRBV6-2/TRBV6-3 .
CASSPPGQETQYF TGTGCCAGCAGCCCCCCGGGCCAAGAGACCCAGTACTTC . TRBJ2-5 TRBV7-9 .
CASSQTSGGSYEQYF TGTGCCAGCAGCCAAACTAGCGGGGGGTCTTACGAGCAGTACTTC TRBD2 TRBJ2-7 TRBV3-1/TRBV3-2 .
CASSVGRASNQPQHF TGTGCCAGCAGCGTAGGCAGGGCTAGCAATCAGCCCCAGCATTTT . TRBJ1-5 TRBV9 .